Listed below are T cell receptor beta chains from one sample, sequenced in a study of blood T cell repertoires in COVID-19. The protocol was immunoSEQ multiplex PCR, while the TCRdb copy is restricted to in-frame clones and leaves out a portion. The table lists approximately 90,000 clones, approximately 81% of them singletons. The sequencing input was peripheral blood. All receptors come from a man aged 55 to 70 with acute or convalescent COVID-19. Each CDR3 is given with its conserved first and last residue. Size values are once, few and many counts, or a class for expanded clones, and some rows have none.

v_gene: TRBV4-3; abundance: NA; j_gene: TRBJ2-7; CDR3aa: CASSQVLADVYEQYF
v_gene: TRBV7-6; abundance: few; j_gene: TRBJ2-5; CDR3aa: CASSSNAGGGETQYF
v_gene: TRBV5-1; abundance: few; j_gene: TRBJ1-1; CDR3aa: CASSLVQGSESHTEAFF
v_gene: TRBV29-1; abundance: NA; j_gene: TRBJ2-3; CDR3aa: CSGGISKGVPDTQYF
v_gene: TRBV2; abundance: NA; j_gene: TRBJ2-5; CDR3aa: CASNSGGAGLETQYF
v_gene: TRBV15; abundance: NA; j_gene: TRBJ1-3; CDR3aa: CATSRDRGAGGNTIYF
v_gene: TRBV6-5; abundance: NA; j_gene: TRBJ1-3; CDR3aa: CASTRNRESGNTIYF
v_gene: TRBV11-2; abundance: once; j_gene: TRBJ2-2; CDR3aa: CASSTGQGWYTGELFF
v_gene: TRBV3-1/TRBV3-2; abundance: NA; j_gene: TRBJ1-5; CDR3aa: CASSLGQSNQPQHF
v_gene: TRBV7-2; abundance: NA; j_gene: TRBJ2-1; CDR3aa: CASSLAARGHNEQFF
v_gene: TRBV7-8; abundance: few; j_gene: TRBJ2-6; CDR3aa: CASRRTGTNSGANVLTF
v_gene: TRBV7-8; abundance: NA; j_gene: TRBJ2-7; CDR3aa: CASSLHYGTSGRGVEQYF
v_gene: TRBV6-5; abundance: NA; j_gene: TRBJ2-1; CDR3aa: CASSYSLTSGGNEQFF
v_gene: TRBV28; abundance: NA; j_gene: TRBJ2-1; CDR3aa: CASSLVPGSAYNEQFF
v_gene: TRBV30; abundance: NA; j_gene: TRBJ1-5; CDR3aa: CAWSGQFNQPQHF
v_gene: TRBV10-1; abundance: NA; j_gene: TRBJ1-1; CDR3aa: CASSPRPGRAEAFF
v_gene: TRBV12-3/TRBV12-4; abundance: NA; j_gene: TRBJ1-6; CDR3aa: CASTYNSPLHF
v_gene: TRBV5-6; abundance: NA; j_gene: TRBJ2-2; CDR3aa: CASRFRTGGNTGELFF
v_gene: TRBV20-1; abundance: NA; j_gene: TRBJ1-1; CDR3aa: CSARTGGRAFF
v_gene: TRBV6-5; abundance: NA; j_gene: TRBJ1-2; CDR3aa: CASSYSGGGGYTF
v_gene: TRBV5-4; abundance: NA; j_gene: TRBJ2-3; CDR3aa: CASSSGTSGGTDTQYF
v_gene: TRBV19; abundance: NA; j_gene: TRBJ2-7; CDR3aa: CASSNLAGGLSEQYF
v_gene: TRBV7-9; abundance: NA; j_gene: TRBJ1-5; CDR3aa: CASSTGQLNQPQHF
v_gene: TRBV4-3; abundance: NA; j_gene: TRBJ2-1; CDR3aa: CASSQGGGGGLYNEQFF
v_gene: TRBV18; abundance: NA; j_gene: TRBJ1-2; CDR3aa: CASSPFQDGYTF
v_gene: TRBV6-2/TRBV6-3; abundance: NA; j_gene: TRBJ1-4; CDR3aa: CASSYVHQVDGVGELFF
v_gene: TRBV30; abundance: NA; j_gene: TRBJ1-2; CDR3aa: CAWSAGGVYGYTF
v_gene: TRBV10-1; abundance: once; j_gene: TRBJ2-3; CDR3aa: CASSEWDRAIDTQYF
v_gene: TRBV27; abundance: many; j_gene: TRBJ1-1; CDR3aa: CASSFRPDVLFGAAAEAFF
v_gene: TRBV18; abundance: NA; j_gene: TRBJ2-2; CDR3aa: CASSPNGGSGTGELFF
v_gene: TRBV18; abundance: NA; j_gene: TRBJ1-4; CDR3aa: CASSRMEGTYEKLFF
v_gene: TRBV7-2; abundance: many; j_gene: TRBJ2-2; CDR3aa: CASSLGAGSGELFF
v_gene: TRBV5-6; abundance: NA; j_gene: TRBJ1-1; CDR3aa: CASSWETGGNTEAFF
v_gene: TRBV30; abundance: NA; j_gene: TRBJ2-3; CDR3aa: CAWSRGGGADTQYF
v_gene: TRBV5-4; abundance: NA; j_gene: TRBJ2-3; CDR3aa: CASSFRTKPSTDTQYF
v_gene: TRBV7-2; abundance: NA; j_gene: TRBJ2-3; CDR3aa: CASSLALAGTDTQYF
v_gene: TRBV7-2; abundance: NA; j_gene: TRBJ2-3; CDR3aa: CASSANGASGRSADTQYF
v_gene: TRBV5-1; abundance: once; j_gene: TRBJ2-1; CDR3aa: CATRTGQYNEQFF
v_gene: TRBV28; abundance: NA; j_gene: TRBJ1-6; CDR3aa: CASSLGTGFNGNSPLHF
v_gene: TRBV19; abundance: NA; j_gene: TRBJ1-5; CDR3aa: CASSIEGGGNQPQHF
v_gene: TRBV5-4; abundance: NA; j_gene: TRBJ1-5; CDR3aa: CASSVGAPGDQPQHF
v_gene: TRBV29-1; abundance: NA; j_gene: TRBJ1-3; CDR3aa: CSVRGENTIYF
v_gene: TRBV3-1/TRBV3-2; abundance: NA; j_gene: TRBJ1-4; CDR3aa: CASSPGKRQGGGEKLFF
v_gene: TRBV28; abundance: NA; j_gene: TRBJ1-5; CDR3aa: CASSLGGGYQPQHF
v_gene: TRBV21-1; abundance: few; j_gene: TRBJ2-4; CDR3aa: CASSSGLAGLAKNIQYF
v_gene: TRBV7-2; abundance: NA; j_gene: TRBJ1-4; CDR3aa: CASSLVGGGDEKLFF
v_gene: TRBV2; abundance: NA; j_gene: TRBJ1-4; CDR3aa: CASRQGAATNEKLFF
v_gene: TRBV5-1; abundance: NA; j_gene: TRBJ2-3; CDR3aa: CASRSTSGTDTQYF
v_gene: TRBV27; abundance: NA; j_gene: TRBJ2-7; CDR3aa: CASRGGLGRGSYEQYF
v_gene: TRBV7-9; abundance: NA; j_gene: TRBJ2-3; CDR3aa: CASSPRRLAAVDTQYF
v_gene: TRBV7-2; abundance: NA; j_gene: TRBJ1-5; CDR3aa: CASSLTGQGIQPQHF
v_gene: TRBV4-1; abundance: NA; j_gene: TRBJ2-1; CDR3aa: CASSHSDRRNEQFF
v_gene: TRBV7-9; abundance: NA; j_gene: TRBJ1-6; CDR3aa: CASSQNSRGYNSPLHF
v_gene: TRBV14; abundance: NA; j_gene: TRBJ1-2; CDR3aa: CASSQDPSYGYTF
v_gene: TRBV6-5; abundance: NA; j_gene: TRBJ2-1; CDR3aa: CASSYSLSEVEQFF
v_gene: TRBV5-1; abundance: NA; j_gene: TRBJ1-4; CDR3aa: CASSLGGAAGSNEKLFF